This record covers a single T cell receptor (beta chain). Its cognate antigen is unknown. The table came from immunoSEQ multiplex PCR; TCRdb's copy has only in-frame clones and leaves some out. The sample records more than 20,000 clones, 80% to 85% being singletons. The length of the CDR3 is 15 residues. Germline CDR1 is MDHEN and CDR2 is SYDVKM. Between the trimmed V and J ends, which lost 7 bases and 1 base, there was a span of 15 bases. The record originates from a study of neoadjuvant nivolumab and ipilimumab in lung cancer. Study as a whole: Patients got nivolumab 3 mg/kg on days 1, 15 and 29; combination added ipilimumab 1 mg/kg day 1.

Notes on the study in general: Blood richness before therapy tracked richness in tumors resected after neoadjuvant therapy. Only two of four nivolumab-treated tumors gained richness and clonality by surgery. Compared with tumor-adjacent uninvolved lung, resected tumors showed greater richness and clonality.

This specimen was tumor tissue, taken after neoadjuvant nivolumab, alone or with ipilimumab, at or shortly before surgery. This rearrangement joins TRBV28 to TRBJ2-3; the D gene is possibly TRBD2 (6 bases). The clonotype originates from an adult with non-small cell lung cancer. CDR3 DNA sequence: TGTGCCAGCATCTTTGGAGGGACCCGCACAGATACGCAGTATTTT. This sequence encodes CASIFGGTRTDTQYF.